This paragraph covers one TCR beta chain sequence. Its cognate antigen is unknown. The PCR contained 60 Vbeta and 13 Jbeta primers. Assay: immunoSEQ multiplex PCR; the TCRdb copy retains only in-frame clones and omits some. The sample carries roughly 180,000 clones, roughly 85% recorded once. CDR1 and CDR2 (germline): SGDLS, YYNGEE. Trimming removed 1 base at V and 2 bases at J, with 11 bases between. CDR3 length equals 15 residues. This sample is part of a study of cytomegalovirus exposure and HLA in healthy donors. Overall study findings and caveats: Presence/absence analyses supposed approximately even sequencing depth among donors. Among the CMV-associated chains, a few were confirmed in vitro as specific for CMV antigens.

The specimen was PBMCs. The chain recombines TRBV9 with TRBJ2-3; a weak D match, TRBD2 (6 bases). The source of this sequence is a man aged 25 to 45 in good health and CMV-seronegative. The CDR3 spells CASSVQGGTTDTQYF. CDR3 coding DNA: TGTGCCAGCAGCGTACAAGGCGGGACCACAGATACGCAGTATTTT.